This T cell receptor beta chain appears in the sequencing data of a study of blood T cell repertoires in COVID-19. Original processing methods: Quantification of nucleated cells was approximated via reference gene primer amplification. Libraries were prepared by immunoSEQ multiplex PCR; TCRdb keeps only in-frame clonotypes and omits some of them. For V, J and clone size, that table is used; D and trimming come from the DNA. The repertoire holds roughly 100,000 clones, with about 76% as singletons. The sample holds one count of this clone. Material: peripheral blood. The TCR comes from a man older than 75 with acute or convalescent COVID-19.

The CDR3 protein is CASSIGRTSADEQFF. The CDR3 region has the DNA TGTGCCAGTAGTATCGGGAGGACTAGCGCCGATGAGCAGTTCTTC. This chain connects TRBV19 to TRBJ2-1, with 9 bases that match TRBD2. The CDR3 spans 15 residues. J gave up 8 bases and V 3 bases, and 8 bases lay outside the gene matches. Germline assignment: CDR1 LNHDA and CDR2 SQIVND (reference sequence).